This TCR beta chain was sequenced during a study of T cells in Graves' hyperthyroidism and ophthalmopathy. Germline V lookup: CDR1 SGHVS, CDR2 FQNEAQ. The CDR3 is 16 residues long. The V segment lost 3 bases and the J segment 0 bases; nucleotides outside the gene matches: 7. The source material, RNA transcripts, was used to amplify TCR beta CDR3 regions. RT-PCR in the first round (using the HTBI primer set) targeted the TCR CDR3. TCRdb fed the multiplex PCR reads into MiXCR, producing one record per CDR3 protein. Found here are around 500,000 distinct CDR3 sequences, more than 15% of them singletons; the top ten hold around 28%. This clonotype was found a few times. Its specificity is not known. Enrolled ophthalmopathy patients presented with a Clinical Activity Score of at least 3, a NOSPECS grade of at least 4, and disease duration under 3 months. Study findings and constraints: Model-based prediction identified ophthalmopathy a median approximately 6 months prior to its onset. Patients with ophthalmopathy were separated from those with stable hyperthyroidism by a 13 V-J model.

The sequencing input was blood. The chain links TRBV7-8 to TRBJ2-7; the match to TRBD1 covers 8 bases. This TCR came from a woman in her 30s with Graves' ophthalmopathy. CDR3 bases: TGTGCCAGCAGCTTGGCGTCCGGGACAGGCTCCTACGAGCAGTACTTC. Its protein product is CASSLASGTGSYEQYF.